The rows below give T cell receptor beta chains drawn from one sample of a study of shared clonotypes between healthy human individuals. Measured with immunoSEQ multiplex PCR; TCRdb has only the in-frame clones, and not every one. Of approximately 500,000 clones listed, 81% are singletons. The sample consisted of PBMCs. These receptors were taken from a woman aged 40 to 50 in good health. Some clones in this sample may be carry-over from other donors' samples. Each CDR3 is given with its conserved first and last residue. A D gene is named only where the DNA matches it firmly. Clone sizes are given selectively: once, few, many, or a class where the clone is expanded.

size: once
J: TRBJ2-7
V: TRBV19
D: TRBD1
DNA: TGTGCCACCCAGCGGACAGGGGGGACCTACGAGCAGTACTTC
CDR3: CATQRTGGTYEQYF

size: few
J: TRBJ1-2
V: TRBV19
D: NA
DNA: TGTGCCAGTAGTATAGAGGAAGGAGGGACTAACTATGGCTACACCTTC
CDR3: CASSIEEGGTNYGYTF

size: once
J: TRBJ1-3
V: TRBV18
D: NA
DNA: TGTGCCAGCTACCCCATCCTCTCTCGTGGCACCATATATTTT
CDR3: CASYPILSRGTIYF

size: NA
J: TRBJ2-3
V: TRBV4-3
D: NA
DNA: TGCGCCAGCAGCCCATCCCGGGACCCCAACACAGATACGCAGTATTTT
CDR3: CASSPSRDPNTDTQYF

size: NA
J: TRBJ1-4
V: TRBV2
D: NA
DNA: TGTGCCAGCATGGGAACAGGGTTGACAACTAATGAAAAACTGTTTTTT
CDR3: CASMGTGLTTNEKLFF

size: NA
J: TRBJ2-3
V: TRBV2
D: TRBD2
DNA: TGTGCCAGCAGGGGGGAGGGCGGAGATACGCAGTATTTT
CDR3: CASRGEGGDTQYF

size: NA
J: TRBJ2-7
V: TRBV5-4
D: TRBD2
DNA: TGTGCCAGCAGCCGCTACTATCGGGAGGGCCTAAGCGAGCAGTACTTC
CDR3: CASSRYYREGLSEQYF

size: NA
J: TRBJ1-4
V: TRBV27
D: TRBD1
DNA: TGTGCCAGCAGGGCAGGGGGGTGGGGTGAAAAACTGTTTTTT
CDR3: CASRAGGWGEKLFF

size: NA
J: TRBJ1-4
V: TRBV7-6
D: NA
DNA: TGTGCCAGCAGCTTAGCCCGGTCTAATGAAAAACTGTTTTTT
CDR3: CASSLARSNEKLFF

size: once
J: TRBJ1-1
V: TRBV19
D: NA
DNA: TGTGCCAGTAGTTCCCGTGAGAACACTGAAGCTTTCTTT
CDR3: CASSSRENTEAFF

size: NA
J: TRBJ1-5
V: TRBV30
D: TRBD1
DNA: TGTGCCTGGAGTAACGGGTACAGGGGGCAGCCCCAGCATTTT
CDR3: CAWSNGYRGQPQHF

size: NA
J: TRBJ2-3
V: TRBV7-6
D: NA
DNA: TGTGCCAGCAGCTTAGTGGGAAGTTCAGATACGCAGTATTTT
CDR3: CASSLVGSSDTQYF

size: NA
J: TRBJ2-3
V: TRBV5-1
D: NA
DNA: TGCGCCAGCAGCTTCTCCTCTAGACCAAGCACAGATACGCAGTATTTT
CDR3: CASSFSSRPSTDTQYF

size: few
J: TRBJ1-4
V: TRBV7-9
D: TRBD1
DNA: TGTGCCAGCAGCCCGGGACAGGGTGGTGAAAAACTGTTTTTT
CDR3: CASSPGQGGEKLFF

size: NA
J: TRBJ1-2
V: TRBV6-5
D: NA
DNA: TGTGCCAGCAGTCGGACCCCTAACTATGGCTACACCTTC
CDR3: CASSRTPNYGYTF

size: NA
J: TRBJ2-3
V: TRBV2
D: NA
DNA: TGTGCCAGCGCGTCTTTCCTAGGTACTAGCACAGATACGCAGTATTTT
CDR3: CASASFLGTSTDTQYF

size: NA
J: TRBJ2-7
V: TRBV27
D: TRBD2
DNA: TGTGCCAGCAGTCCCTCCGGGGGGTTTAGCCACGAGCAGTACTTC
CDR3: CASSPSGGFSHEQYF

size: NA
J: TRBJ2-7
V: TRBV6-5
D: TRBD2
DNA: TGTGCCAGCAGCCCGCTGGGACTAGCGGCCTACGAGCAGTACTTC
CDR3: CASSPLGLAAYEQYF

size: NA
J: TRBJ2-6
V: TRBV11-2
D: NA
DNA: TGTGCCAGCAGCTTACCCATCTGGGCCAACGTCCTGACTTTC
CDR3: CASSLPIWANVLTF

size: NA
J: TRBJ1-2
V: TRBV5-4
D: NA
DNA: TGTGCCAGCAGCTTGGGGTCACAAGGGACCCGCTATGGCTACACCTTC
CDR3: CASSLGSQGTRYGYTF

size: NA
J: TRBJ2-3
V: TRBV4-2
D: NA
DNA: TGTGCCAGCAGCCCCTTGATATCCCTTGCGGGCCCAGATACGCAGTATTTT
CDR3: CASSPLISLAGPDTQYF

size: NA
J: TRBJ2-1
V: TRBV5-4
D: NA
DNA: TGTGCCAGCAGCTTGGTTACATACAATGAGCAGTTCTTC
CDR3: CASSLVTYNEQFF

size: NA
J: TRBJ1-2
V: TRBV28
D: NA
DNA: TGTGCCAGCTCACCACTGTCAGACGCTAACTATGGCTACACCTTC
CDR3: CASSPLSDANYGYTF

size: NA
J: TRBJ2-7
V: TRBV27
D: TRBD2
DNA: TGTGCCAGCAGAAGACTAGCGGGGGGTAGGTCCTACGAGCAGTACTTC
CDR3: CASRRLAGGRSYEQYF

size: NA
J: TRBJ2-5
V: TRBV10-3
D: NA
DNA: TGTGCCATCAGTGCCCAAGAGACCCAGTACTTC
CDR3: CAISAQETQYF

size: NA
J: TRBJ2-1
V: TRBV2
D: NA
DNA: TGTGCCAGCAGGAGGGGGACAACACCCTACAATGAGCAGTTCTTC
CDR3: CASRRGTTPYNEQFF

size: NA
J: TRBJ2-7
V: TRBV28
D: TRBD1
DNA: TGTGCCAGCAGTTTTATCACGAGGACGGACAGGGAAATCTACGAGCAGTACTTC
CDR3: CASSFITRTDREIYEQYF

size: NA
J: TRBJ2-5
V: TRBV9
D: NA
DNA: TGTGCCAGCAGACAAACGGAGGGCTTCCAAGAGACCCAGTACTTC
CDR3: CASRQTEGFQETQYF

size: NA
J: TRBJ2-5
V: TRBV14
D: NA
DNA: TGTGCCAGCAGCCAAGGGGGGCCCGGCAGGGGTAGAGAGACCCAGTACTTC
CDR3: CASSQGGPGRGRETQYF

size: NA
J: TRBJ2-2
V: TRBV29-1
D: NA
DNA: TGCAGCGGTTTAGGTGGGGGCGGGGAGCTGTTTTTT
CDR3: CSGLGGGGELFF

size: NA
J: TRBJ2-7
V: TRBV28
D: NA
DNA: TGTGCCAGCAGTACCAACAGCTACGAGCAGTACTTC
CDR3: CASSTNSYEQYF

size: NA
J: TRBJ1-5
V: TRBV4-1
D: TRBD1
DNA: TGCGCCAGCAGCCAAGGGACAGGGGACCGGGGGGGCAATCAGCCCCAGCATTTT
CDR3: CASSQGTGDRGGNQPQHF

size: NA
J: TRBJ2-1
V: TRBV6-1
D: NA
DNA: TGTGCCATCTCACTAGCCTCCTACAATGAGCAGTTCTTC
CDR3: CAISLASYNEQFF

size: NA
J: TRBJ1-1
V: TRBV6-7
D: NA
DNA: TGTGCCAGCAGTTACTCGACGTTGGGGATGAACACTGAAGCTTTCTTT
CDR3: CASSYSTLGMNTEAFF

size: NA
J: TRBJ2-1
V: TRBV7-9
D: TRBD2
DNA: TGTGCCAGCAGCTTAGTCGAGCGGGAGTGGGTTCAGTTCTTC
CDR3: CASSLVEREWVQFF

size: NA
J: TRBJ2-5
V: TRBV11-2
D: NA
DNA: TGTGCCAGCAGCTTAGATCTTTGGGAAGAGACCCAGTACTTC
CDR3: CASSLDLWEETQYF

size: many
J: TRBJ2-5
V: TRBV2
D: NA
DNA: TGTGCCAGCAGTGTGCAGCAAGAGACCCAGTACTTC
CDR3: CASSVQQETQYF

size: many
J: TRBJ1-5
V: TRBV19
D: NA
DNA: TGTGCCAGTAGCCATACAGGGCGGCAGCCCCAGCATTTT
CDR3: CASSHTGRQPQHF

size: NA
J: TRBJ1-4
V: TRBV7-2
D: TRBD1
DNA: TGTGCCAGCAGCTTGACAGGGGATGGGGGTGAAAAACTGTTTTTT
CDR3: CASSLTGDGGEKLFF

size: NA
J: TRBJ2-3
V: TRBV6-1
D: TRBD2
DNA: TGTGCCAGCAGTGGAACGTTAGCGGGAGTCTCTCCAGGGACGCAGTATTTT
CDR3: CASSGTLAGVSPGTQYF

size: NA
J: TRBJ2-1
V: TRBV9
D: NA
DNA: TGTGCCAGCAGCAGACTTGACAATGAGCAGTTCTTC
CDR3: CASSRLDNEQFF

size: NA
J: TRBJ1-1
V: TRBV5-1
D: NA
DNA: TGCGCCAGCAGCCCCGGGATAAACACTGAAGCTTTCTTT
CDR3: CASSPGINTEAFF

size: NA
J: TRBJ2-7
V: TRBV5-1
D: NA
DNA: TGCGCCAGCAGCTTGGCTGGCTGGTCCTACGAGCAGTACTTC
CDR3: CASSLAGWSYEQYF

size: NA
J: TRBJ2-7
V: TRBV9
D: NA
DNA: TGTGCCAGCAGCGTAGGATGGTCAGTCTCCTACGAGCAGTACTTC
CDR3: CASSVGWSVSYEQYF

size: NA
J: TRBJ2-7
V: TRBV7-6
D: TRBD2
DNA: TGTGCCAGCAGTGGACTAGCTGGCTACGAGCAGTACTTC
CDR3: CASSGLAGYEQYF

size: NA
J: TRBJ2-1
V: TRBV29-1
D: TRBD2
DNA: TGCAGCGCGACACCGGGACTAGCGGGCGGGAGCTCCTACAATGAGCAGTTCTTC
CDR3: CSATPGLAGGSSYNEQFF

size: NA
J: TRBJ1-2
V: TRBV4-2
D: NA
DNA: TGTGCCAGCAGCCAAACGGCGGGGCGAAATGGCTACACCTTC
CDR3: CASSQTAGRNGYTF

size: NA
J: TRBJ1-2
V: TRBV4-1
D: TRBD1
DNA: TGCGCCAGCAGCCTAACCCCTCTATGGACAGGAAACTATGGCTACACCTTC
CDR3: CASSLTPLWTGNYGYTF

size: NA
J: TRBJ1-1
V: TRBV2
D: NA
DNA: TGTGCCAGCAGCTTACAGGGCGCTGAAGCTTTCTTT
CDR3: CASSLQGAEAFF

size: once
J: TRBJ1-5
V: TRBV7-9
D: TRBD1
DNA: TGTGCCAGCAGCTTCGCGCCGGGGAGGGGGCTAGATCAGCCCCAGCATTTT
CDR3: CASSFAPGRGLDQPQHF

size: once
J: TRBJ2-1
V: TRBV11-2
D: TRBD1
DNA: TGTGCCAGCAGGGGGTCAGGGGGTCTCTACAATGAGCAGTTCTTC
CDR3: CASRGSGGLYNEQFF

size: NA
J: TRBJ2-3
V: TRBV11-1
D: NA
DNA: TGTGCCAGCAGCTTAACTAGGGGGGGCAGTACGCAGTATTTT
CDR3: CASSLTRGGSTQYF

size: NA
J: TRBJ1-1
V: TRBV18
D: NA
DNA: TGTGCCAGCTCACCAGGGTCGAGTACTGAAGCTTTCTTT
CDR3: CASSPGSSTEAFF

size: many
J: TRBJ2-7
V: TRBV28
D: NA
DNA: TGTGCCAGCAGTTTAAGGCAGGGCTCCTACGAGCAGTACTTC
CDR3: CASSLRQGSYEQYF

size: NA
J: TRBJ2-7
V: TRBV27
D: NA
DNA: TGTGCCAGTGGTCCCGGCAGGGTGTGGGGCGAGCAGTACTTC
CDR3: CASGPGRVWGEQYF

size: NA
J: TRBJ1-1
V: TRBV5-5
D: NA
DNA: TGTGCCAGCAGCCAGGACCGGAACACTGAAGCTTTCTTT
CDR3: CASSQDRNTEAFF

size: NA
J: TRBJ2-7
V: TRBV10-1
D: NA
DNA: TGCGCCAGCAGACGACAATGGGGCCCCAGCTACGAGCAGTACTTC
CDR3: CASRRQWGPSYEQYF

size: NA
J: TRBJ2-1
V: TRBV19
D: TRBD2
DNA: TGTGCCAGTAGTACAACCGGGACTAGCGGGGGTTCCCAGTTCTTC
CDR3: CASSTTGTSGGSQFF

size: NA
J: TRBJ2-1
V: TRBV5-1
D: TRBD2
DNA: TGCGCCAGCAGCTTGGCTAGCGGGAGTCACAATGAGCAGTTCTTC
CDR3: CASSLASGSHNEQFF